One and the same sample provided the 10 T cell receptor beta chains below, sequenced in a study of CD8 T cells in Susac syndrome. cDNA came from approximately 0.5 to 1 ug RNA primed by random hexamers. TCRdb fed the immunoSEQ multiplex PCR reads into MiXCR, producing one record per CDR3 protein. Among under 200,000 distinct CDR3 sequences listed, around 95% were seen once. Sequenced: CD4+ T cells from PBMCs. These receptors were taken from a human donor in good health.

The chain is built from TRBV6-5 and TRBJ1-2, with a possible D match to TRBD1 (5 bases). The CDR3 sequence is 13 residues long. Germline CDR1 and CDR2: MNHEY and SVGAGI. V lost 5 bases and J 2 bases, leaving 9 bases between the germline ends. In nucleotides, the CDR3 is TGTGCCAGCAGTGCCGGGGCCAACTATGGCTACACCTTC. Its translation: CASSAGANYGYTF.

This chain joins TRBV7-9 and TRBJ2-3; maybe TRBD1 (5 bases). This CDR3 is 14 amino acids long. From germline, CDR1 is SEHNR and CDR2 FQNEAQ (reference sequence). The V end lost 5 bases, the J end lost 3 bases, and 12 bases lay between the germline ends. This chain's CDR3 is CASSASGRTDTQYF. Here the CDR3 DNA reads TGTGCCAGCAGCGCTTCAGGGCGGACAGATACGCAGTATTTT.

This chain joins TRBV20-1 and TRBJ2-7; no firm D call. Per germline, CDR1 DFQATT and CDR2 SNEGSKA (reference sequence). Trimming stripped 0 bases from V and 3 bases from J, with 15 bases between. CDR3 length: 15 amino acids. The DNA of the CDR3 is TGCAGTGCTAGAGACCCCGGTGGCAGATTCTACGAGCAGTACTTC. Encoded protein: CSARDPGGRFYEQYF.

The J gene is TRBJ2-5, the V gene TRBV3-1; 9 nucleotides match TRBD1. CDR3 length equals 14 residues. The V segment lost 7 bases and the J segment 7 bases; nucleotides outside the gene matches: 10. CDR1 and CDR2 (germline): LGHDT, YNNKEL (reference sequence). The CDR3 nucleotides read TGTGCCAGCAACCCGGGGACAGGGAGGGGGACCCAGTACTTC. Amino acid sequence: CASNPGTGRGTQYF.

The J gene is TRBJ1-2, the V gene TRBV7-9; 10 nucleotides align to TRBD1. Germline assignment: CDR1 SEHNR and CDR2 FQNEAQ (reference sequence). Unmatched junction bases numbered 4, after V lost 6 bases and J lost 6 bases. CDR3 length: 13 amino acids. CDR3 loop: CASSTGTGDGYTF. In nucleotides, the CDR3 is TGTGCCAGCAGTACCGGGACAGGGGATGGCTACACCTTC.

This chain uses TRBV19 with TRBJ2-5, with D perhaps matching TRBD1 or TRBD2 (5 bases each). The CDR3 covers 14 residues. V lost 3 bases to trimming and J lost 5 bases, with 13 bases between them. Germline V lookup: CDR1 LNHDA, CDR2 SQIVND (reference sequence). Here the CDR3 DNA reads TGTGCCAGTAGTATTATGAGGGGATCGGAGACCCAGTACTTC. Translated: CASSIMRGSETQYF.

This clonotype has a single count. The CDR3 nucleotides are TGTGCCAGTACACGCAGTGTCGGGGGAGAGCAGTACTTC. It specifies CASTRSVGGEQYF. The rearrangement uses TRBV19 and TRBJ2-7, with a tentative D call TRBD2 (6 bases). The ends were cut back, 7 bases at V and 7 bases at J, with 17 bases in the middle. The germline V gene encodes CDR1 LNHDA and CDR2 SQIVND (reference sequence). This CDR3 contains 13 residues.

The chain has TRBV6-1 and TRBJ2-3; TRBD2 matches 12 bases. With V trimmed by 5 bases and J by 3 bases, 6 bases remained unmatched. The CDR3 loop spans 16 amino acids. Germline CDR1 MNHNS, CDR2 SASEGT. CDR3 protein: CASSRGLAGVTDTQYF. CDR3 in DNA: TGTGCCAGCAGTAGGGGACTAGCGGGCGTTACAGATACGCAGTATTTT.

This chain joins TRBV4-2 and TRBJ2-3; D might be TRBD1 (6 bases). The CDR3 is 15 amino acids. V lost 5 bases, J lost 12 bases, and 24 bases lay in between. Germline V gene data show CDR1 as LGHNA and CDR2 as YNFKEQ. CDR3 region: CASSTQGDTGMGQYF. The CDR3 DNA reads as TGTGCCAGCAGCACGCAAGGGGATACAGGGATGGGACAGTATTTT.

The rearrangement uses TRBV20-1 and TRBJ1-5; D not resolved. The V end lost 5 bases, the J end lost 0 bases, and 14 bases lay between the germline ends. Germline V CDR1 and CDR2: DFQATT, SNEGSKA (reference sequence). This CDR3 region has 15 residues. CDR3 region: CSAGSGSDSNQPQHF. In DNA form, the CDR3 reads TGCAGTGCTGGGTCGGGGAGCGATAGCAATCAGCCCCAGCATTTT.